This TCR beta chain is drawn from a study of T cell responses to AZD1222 COVID-19 vaccine. As regards this clone: What it binds is not known.

V was shortened by 6 bases and J by 4 bases, with 12 bases between the two germline ends. Germline lookup yields CDR1 MDHEN and CDR2 SYDVKM. This CDR3 is 13 amino acids long. Produced via immunoSEQ multiplex PCR; TCRdb's table is partial and in-frame only. The sample holds approximately 110,000 clones, under 85% seen once. Whole-study findings and limits: Receipt of two AZD1222 doses was followed by a rise in Spike-specific TCR breadth and depth. Unmutated variant regions reportedly attract nearly half of all spike-specific TCRs.

This TCR derives from an adult in good health. The chain links TRBV28 to TRBJ1-2; no clear D gene. Sequenced here: peripheral blood, sampled on day 0 of AZD1222 vaccination. The CDR3 spells CASRPPAVYGYTF. The CDR3 coding sequence is TGTGCCAGCAGACCCCCTGCGGTCTATGGCTACACCTTC.